The TCR beta chain under discussion was sequenced for a study of CD8+CD57+ T cells in acquired aplastic anemia. For this clonotype: As yet, its antigen is unknown.

Study-level results: Between patients and controls, CD8+ Simpson's diversity did not vary significantly. It was found that more than 25 CD8+ CDR3 sequences were shared between patients and controls.

Genomic DNA acted as the template from which TCR beta VDJ combination and CDR3 sequence profiling were carried out. TCRdb processed the reads anew with MiXCR; each CDR3 protein has one entry. The sample includes 150,000 to 200,000 distinct CDR3 sequences, under 75% of them seen just once. Germline CDR1 reads SGHRS; CDR2 reads YFSETQ. This CDR3 is built from 15 residues. J gave up 4 bases and V 0 bases, and 1 base lay outside the gene matches. The source material was sorted CD4+, CD8+, or CD8+CD57+ T cells (not recorded which) from PBMCs. The rearrangement uses TRBV5-1 and TRBJ1-6; the match to TRBD1 covers 7 bases. This receptor was identified in a human donor in good health. In DNA form, the CDR3 reads TGCGCCAGCAGCTTGGACAGGGGATATAATTCACCCCTCCACTTT. Its protein is CASSLDRGYNSPLHF.